The 8 T cell receptor beta chains presented below share a single source sample, sequenced in a study of blood T cell repertoires in COVID-19. Repertoires were generated with immunoSEQ multiplex PCR, while TCRdb's copy carries only in-frame clones and drops some. The sample lists some 20,000 clones; about 89% were seen once. Sequences were obtained from peripheral blood. These receptors originate from a woman between 55 and 75 years old with active COVID-19.

CDR3 amino acids: CTHLNQPQHF. DNA for the CDR3: TGTACTCACCTCAATCAGCCCCAGCATTTT. The rearrangement uses TRBV6-4 and TRBJ1-5; D gene ambiguous. In germline, CDR1 is MRHNA, CDR2 SNTAGT. The CDR3 is 10 residues long.

The chain uses TRBV15 and TRBJ2-1; 9 bases map to TRBD2. Germline assignment: CDR1 LNHNV and CDR2 YYDKDF (reference sequence). The trim removed 0 bases at V and 4 bases at J, leaving 4 bases unmatched. The CDR3 length is 16 residues. The CDR3 bases are TGTGCCACCAGCAGAGATGGCGGGGGGGCGTACAATGAGCAGTTCTTC. It translates to CATSRDGGGAYNEQFF.

The chain uses TRBV10-2 and TRBJ1-2; a weak D match, TRBD1 (6 bases). Trimming took off 6 bases at V and 4 bases at J, with 15 bases between the two ends. CDR1 is WSHSY and CDR2 is SAAADI in the germline V gene. This CDR3 contains 14 residues. CDR3 loop: CASRETGLSYGYTF. The CDR3 DNA reads as TGCGCCAGCAGGGAAACAGGGTTGAGCTATGGCTACACCTTC.

The genes are TRBV7-8 and TRBJ2-5, with TRBD1 as a possible D gene (5 bases). Germline loops: CDR1 SGHVS, CDR2 FQNEAQ. This CDR3 region has 14 residues. V was clipped by 3 bases and J by 2 bases, with 10 bases between them. The CDR3 nucleotides read TGTGCCAGCAGCTTTAGGACACGGCAAGAGACCCAGTACTTC. It yields the protein CASSFRTRQETQYF. Full variable domain (missing parts from reference TRBV7-8 and TRBJ2-5): GAGVSQSPRYKVAKRGQDVALRCDPISGHVSLFWYQQALGQGPEFLTYFQNEAQLDKSGLPSDRFFAERPEGSVSTLKIQRTQQEDSAVYLCASSFRTRQETQYFGPGTRLLVL.

This clone was counted a few times. This chain links TRBV7-2 with TRBJ1-3; D ambiguous. CDR1 SGHTA and CDR2 FQGNSA come from the germline V gene. V lost 2 bases and J 2 bases, leaving 10 bases between the germline ends. This CDR3 comprises 15 residues. Here the CDR3 reads CASSLIGGTGNTIYF. Here the CDR3 DNA reads TGTGCCAGCAGCTTAATCGGCGGGACTGGAAACACCATATATTTT.

The rearrangement uses TRBV4-2 and TRBJ2-1, with TRBD2 matching over 11 bases. From germline, CDR1 is LGHNA and CDR2 YNFKEQ. There are 18 residues in the CDR3. V shed 0 bases and J 0 bases; nucleotides not matched to a gene: 4. This CDR3 is CASSQDQLAGDSYNEQFF. In DNA, the CDR3 is TGTGCCAGCAGCCAAGACCAACTAGCGGGGGACTCCTACAATGAGCAGTTCTTC.

This chain uses TRBV1 with TRBJ2-3; the table's D call of TRBD2 was not tested on the DNA. TRBV1 counts as a pseudogene. CDR3 length: 20 residues. Here the CDR3 reads CTSSRDPRGTSGVNTDTQYF. The CDR3 nucleotides are TGCACCAGCAGCCGAGACCCTAGGGGGACTAGCGGGGTGAACACAGATACGCAGTATTTT.

The rearrangement joins TRBV2 to TRBJ2-1, with TRBD2 identical over 7 bases. V shed 5 bases, J shed 7 bases, and the junction held 8 bases outside the gene matches. CDR3 length: 14 amino acids. The germline V gene has CDR1 SNHLY and CDR2 FYNNEI. CDR3 in amino acids: CASSSSGGSNEQFF. The CDR3 DNA follows: TGTGCCAGCAGTAGTTCGGGGGGTAGTAATGAGCAGTTCTTC.